The 9 T cell receptor beta chains reported below all come from one sample, sequenced in a study of blood T cell repertoires in COVID-19 (dated by TCRdb to the early 2020s). To prepare the library, the immunoSEQ multiplex PCR assay was applied. Imported from immuneACCESS, the table was reduced by TCRdb to in-frame sequences with V and J called. These copies leave out some clones; in studies compared against another copy, an unresolved V gene accounts for under half, and the cause of the remainder is not known. The table for this sample lists around 32,000 clones; about 86% of them were counted only once. More than 5.5% of the sample comes from the top ten. Sequencing input: peripheral blood. The receptors were sampled from a woman of 80 years or more with active or convalescent COVID-19.

This chain uses TRBV10-3 with TRBJ1-1, with 7 nucleotides matching TRBD1. The V gene end was trimmed by 8 bases and the J gene end by 0 bases; junction bases not matched to a gene: 9. Germline assignment: CDR1 ENHRY and CDR2 SYGVKD. This CDR3 region has 15 residues. Written as DNA, the CDR3 is TGTGCCATCTCACGGACAGGATCTTTGAACACTGAAGCTTTCTTT. Amino acid sequence: CAISRTGSLNTEAFF.

This chain links TRBV19 with TRBJ2-3, with a tentative D call TRBD2 (5 bases). Germline loops: CDR1 LNHDA, CDR2 SQIVND (reference sequence). The CDR3 loop spans 12 amino acids. The ends were cut back, 2 bases at V and 6 bases at J, with 6 bases in the middle. CDR3 sequence: CASSITGDTQYF. The CDR3 DNA reads as TGTGCCAGTAGTATAACGGGGGATACGCAGTATTTT.

The rearrangement uses TRBV5-1 and TRBJ1-2, with D hard to call. Germline loops: CDR1 SGHRS, CDR2 YFSETQ. This CDR3 comprises 14 residues. Trimming shortened V by 1 base and J by 7 bases, and 14 bases separated the two germline ends. Here the CDR3 reads CASSLTGQVGGYTF. CDR3 nucleotides: TGCGCCAGCAGCTTGACTGGGCAAGTCGGTGGCTACACCTTC.

A single count supports this clone. The J gene is TRBJ2-2, the V gene TRBV11-3, with 10 bases aligning to TRBD2. CDR1 and CDR2 from the germline V gene are SGHNT and YENEEA. This CDR3 spans 16 amino acids. The trim removed 1 base at V and 5 bases at J, leaving 4 bases unmatched. CDR3 sequence (DNA): TGTGCCAGCAGCTTAGGGGCTAGCGGGAGAACCGGGGAGCTGTTTTTT. It codes for CASSLGASGRTGELFF.

This clone was seen just once. This chain uses TRBV3-1 (or the pseudogene TRBV3-2) with TRBJ2-3; 14 bases map to TRBD2. Germline CDR1 LGHDT, CDR2 YNNKEL (reference sequence). CDR3 length: 18 residues. J was trimmed by 2 bases and V by 2 bases; bases with no gene match: 6. The CDR3 bases are TGTGCCAGCAGCCAACTCGGACTAGCGGGGGGTAACACAGATACGCAGTATTTT. This gives the protein CASSQLGLAGGNTDTQYF.

The chain is built from TRBV15 and TRBJ2-1; tentatively, D is TRBD1 (6 bases). Trimming took off 4 bases at V and 7 bases at J, with 20 bases between the two ends. CDR1 and CDR2 from the germline V gene are LNHNV and YYDKDF (reference sequence). The CDR3 runs 16 residues. The CDR3 sequence is CATSTPRGRGGNEQFF. For the CDR3, the DNA is TGTGCCACCAGCACCCCAAGGGGGAGAGGGGGTAATGAGCAGTTCTTC.

V usage is TRBV5-1 and J usage is TRBJ1-6, with no clear D. Germline assignment: CDR1 SGHRS and CDR2 YFSETQ. This CDR3 spans 15 amino acids. V was clipped by 2 bases and J by 6 bases, with 12 bases between them. DNA for the CDR3: TGCGCCAGCAGCTTTACCGGGGAAGTTAATTCACCCCTCCACTTT. Protein sequence: CASSFTGEVNSPLHF.

This chain links TRBV9 with TRBJ2-7; TRBD2 matches 11 bases. The CDR3 has 14 residues. Germline-derived CDR1 and CDR2 are SGDLS and YYNGEE. V lost 3 bases to trimming and J lost 6 bases; unmatched junction nucleotides: 5. CDR3 sequence reads: CASSDSGGEAEQYF. In nucleotides, the CDR3 is TGTGCCAGCAGCGATAGCGGGGGGGAAGCCGAGCAGTACTTC.

Only a few counts were recorded for this clone. The V and J genes are TRBV11-2 and TRBJ2-3, with TRBD1 matching 9 bases. This CDR3 is built from 15 residues. The V and J ends lost 4 bases and 5 bases, in that order; junction bases with no gene match: 7. In germline, CDR1 is SGHAT, CDR2 FQNNGV. The CDR3 coding sequence is TGTGCCAGCAGCTCCGGACAGGGGTCCGGAGATACGCAGTATTTT. Translation: CASSSGQGSGDTQYF.